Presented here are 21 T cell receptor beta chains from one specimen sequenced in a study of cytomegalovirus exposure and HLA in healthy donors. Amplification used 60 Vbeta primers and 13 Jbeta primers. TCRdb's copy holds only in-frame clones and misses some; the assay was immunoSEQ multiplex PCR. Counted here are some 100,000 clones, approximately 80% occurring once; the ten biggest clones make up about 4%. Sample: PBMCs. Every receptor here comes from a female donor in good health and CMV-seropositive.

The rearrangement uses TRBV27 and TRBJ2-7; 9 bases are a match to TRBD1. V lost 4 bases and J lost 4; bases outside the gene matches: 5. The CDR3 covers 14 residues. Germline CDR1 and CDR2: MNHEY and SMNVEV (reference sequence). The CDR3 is CASSWAGTGYEQYF. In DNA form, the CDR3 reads TGTGCCAGCAGTTGGGCCGGGACAGGGTACGAGCAGTACTTC.

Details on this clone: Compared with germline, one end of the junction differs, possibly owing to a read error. The CDR3, as DNA: TGTGCCAGAAGTGGCAGACAGGGAGTCACTGAAGCTTTCTTT. Translation gives CARSGRQGVTEAFF. This sequence joins TRBV2 and TRBJ1-1; 7 nucleotides line up with TRBD1. Germline V gene lookup returns CDR1 SNHLY and CDR2 FYNNEI. The CDR3 extends over 14 amino acids.

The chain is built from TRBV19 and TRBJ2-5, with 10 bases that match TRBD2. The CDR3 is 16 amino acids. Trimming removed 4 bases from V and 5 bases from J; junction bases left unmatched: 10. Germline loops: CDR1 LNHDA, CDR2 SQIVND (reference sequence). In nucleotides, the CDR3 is TGTGCCAGTAGTAAGGCTAGCGGGGGAAGCGGGGAGACCCAGTACTTC. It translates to CASSKASGGSGETQYF.

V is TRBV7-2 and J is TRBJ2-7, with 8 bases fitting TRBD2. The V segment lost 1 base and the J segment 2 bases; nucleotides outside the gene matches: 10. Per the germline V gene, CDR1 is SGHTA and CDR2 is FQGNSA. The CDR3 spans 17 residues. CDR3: CASSLGATAGDAYEQYF. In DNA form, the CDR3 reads TGTGCCAGCAGCTTAGGCGCCACAGCGGGGGACGCCTACGAGCAGTACTTC.

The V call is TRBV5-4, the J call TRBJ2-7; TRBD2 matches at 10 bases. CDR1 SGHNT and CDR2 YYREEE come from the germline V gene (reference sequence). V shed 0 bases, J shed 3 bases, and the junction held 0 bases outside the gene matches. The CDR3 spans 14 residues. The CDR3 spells CASSLERGGYEQYF. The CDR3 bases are TGTGCCAGCAGCTTGGAGCGGGGGGGCTACGAGCAGTACTTC. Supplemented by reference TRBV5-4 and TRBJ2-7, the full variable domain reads ETGVTQSPTHLIKTRGQQVTLRCSSQSGHNTVSWYQQALGQGPQFIFQYYREEENGRGNFPPRFSGLQFPNYSSELNVNALELDDSALYLCASSLERGGYEQYFGPGTRLTVT.

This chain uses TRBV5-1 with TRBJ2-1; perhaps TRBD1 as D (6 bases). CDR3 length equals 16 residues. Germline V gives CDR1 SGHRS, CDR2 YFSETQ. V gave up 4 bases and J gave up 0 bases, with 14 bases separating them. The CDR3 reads CASSPTVGASYNEQFF. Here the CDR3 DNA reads TGCGCCAGCAGCCCCACTGTGGGGGCCTCCTACAATGAGCAGTTCTTC.

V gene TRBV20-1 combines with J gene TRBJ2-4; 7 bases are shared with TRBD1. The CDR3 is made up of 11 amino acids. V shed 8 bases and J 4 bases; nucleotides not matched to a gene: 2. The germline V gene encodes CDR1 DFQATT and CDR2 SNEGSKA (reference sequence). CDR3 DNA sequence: TGCAGTTGGGACAGTAAAAACATTCAGTACTTC. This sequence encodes CSWDSKNIQYF.

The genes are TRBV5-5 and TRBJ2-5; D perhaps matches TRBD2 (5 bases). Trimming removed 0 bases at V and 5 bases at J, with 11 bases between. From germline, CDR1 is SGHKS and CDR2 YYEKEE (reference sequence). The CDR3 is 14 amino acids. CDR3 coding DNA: TGTGCCAGCAGCTTGGGGACTTTGCGTGAGACCCAGTACTTC. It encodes CASSLGTLRETQYF.

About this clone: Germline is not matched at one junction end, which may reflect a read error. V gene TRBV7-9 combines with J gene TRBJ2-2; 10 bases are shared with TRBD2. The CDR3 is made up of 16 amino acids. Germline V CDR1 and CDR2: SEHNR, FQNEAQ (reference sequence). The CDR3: CSSSLVAGGITGELFF. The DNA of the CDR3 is TGTTCCAGCAGCTTAGTAGCGGGGGGAATCACCGGGGAGCTGTTTTTT. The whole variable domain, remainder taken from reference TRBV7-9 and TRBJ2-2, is DTGVSQNPRHKITKRGQNVTFRCDPISEHNRLYWYRQTLGQGPEFLTYFQNEAQLEKSRLLSDRFSAERPKGSFSTLEIQRTEQGDSAMYLCSSSLVAGGITGELFFGEGSRLTVL.

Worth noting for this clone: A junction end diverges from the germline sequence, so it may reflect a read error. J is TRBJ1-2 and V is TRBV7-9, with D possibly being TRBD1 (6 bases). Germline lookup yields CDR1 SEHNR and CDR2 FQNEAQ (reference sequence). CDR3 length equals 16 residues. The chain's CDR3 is CSSSKQGTERYYGYTF. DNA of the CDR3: TGTTCCAGCAGCAAACAGGGTACCGAGAGATACTATGGCTACACCTTC.

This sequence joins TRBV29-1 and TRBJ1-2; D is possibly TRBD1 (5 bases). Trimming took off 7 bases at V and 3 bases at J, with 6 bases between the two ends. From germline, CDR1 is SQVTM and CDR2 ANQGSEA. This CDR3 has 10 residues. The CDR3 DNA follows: TGCAGCGCACAGGACTATGGCTACACCTTC. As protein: CSAQDYGYTF.

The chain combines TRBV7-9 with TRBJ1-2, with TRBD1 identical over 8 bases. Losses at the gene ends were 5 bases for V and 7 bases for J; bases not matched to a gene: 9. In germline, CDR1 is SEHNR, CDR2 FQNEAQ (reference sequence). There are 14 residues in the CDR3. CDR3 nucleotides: TGTGCCAGCAGCCCACGGGCAGGGGGCGGTGGCTACACCTTC. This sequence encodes CASSPRAGGGGYTF. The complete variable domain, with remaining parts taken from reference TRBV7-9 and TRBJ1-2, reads DTGVSQNPRHKITKRGQNVTFRCDPISEHNRLYWYRQTLGQGPEFLTYFQNEAQLEKSRLLSDRFSAERPKGSFSTLEIQRTEQGDSAMYLCASSPRAGGGGYTFGSGTRLTVV.

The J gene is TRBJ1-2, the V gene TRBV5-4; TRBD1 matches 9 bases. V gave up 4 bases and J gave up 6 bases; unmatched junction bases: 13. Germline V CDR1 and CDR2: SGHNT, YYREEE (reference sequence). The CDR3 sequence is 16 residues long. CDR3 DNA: TGTGCCAGCAGCCCACCTCCGGGACAGGGTCCAGATGGCTACACCTTC. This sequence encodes CASSPPPGQGPDGYTF.

The CDR3 sequence is CASSSSTGGGKLFF. The CDR3 DNA follows: TGTGCCAGCAGCTCTTCGACAGGGGGCGGAAAACTGTTTTTT. This chain uses TRBV7-9 with TRBJ1-4, with 10 bases matching TRBD1. The CDR3 contains 14 residues. Per the germline V gene, CDR1 is SEHNR and CDR2 is FQNEAQ (reference sequence). Trimming removed 4 bases from V and 10 bases from J; junction bases left unmatched: 6.

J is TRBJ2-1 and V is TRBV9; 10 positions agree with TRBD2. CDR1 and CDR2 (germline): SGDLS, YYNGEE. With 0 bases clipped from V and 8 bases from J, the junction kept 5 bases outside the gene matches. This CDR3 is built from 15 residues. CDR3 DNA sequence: TGTGCCAGCAGCGTAGAGATAGCGGGAGGATATGAGCAGTTCTTC. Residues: CASSVEIAGGYEQFF. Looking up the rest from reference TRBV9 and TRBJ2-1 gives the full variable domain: DSGVTQTPKHLITATGQRVTLRCSPRSGDLSVYWYQQSLDQGLQFLIQYYNGEERAKGNILERFSAQQFPDLHSELNLSSLELGDSALYFCASSVEIAGGYEQFFGPGTRLTVL.

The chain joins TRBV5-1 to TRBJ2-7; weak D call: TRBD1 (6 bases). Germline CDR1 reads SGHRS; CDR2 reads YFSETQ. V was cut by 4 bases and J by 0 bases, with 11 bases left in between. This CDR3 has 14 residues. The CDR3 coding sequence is TGCGCCAGCAGCCAACAGGGCACCTCCTACGAGCAGTACTTC. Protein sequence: CASSQQGTSYEQYF.

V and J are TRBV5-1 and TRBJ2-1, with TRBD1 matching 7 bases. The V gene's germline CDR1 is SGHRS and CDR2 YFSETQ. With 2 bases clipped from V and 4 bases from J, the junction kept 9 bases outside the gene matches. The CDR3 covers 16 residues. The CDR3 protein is CASSFQGDGGYNEQFF. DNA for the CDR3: TGCGCCAGCAGCTTCCAGGGGGATGGCGGATACAATGAGCAGTTCTTC.

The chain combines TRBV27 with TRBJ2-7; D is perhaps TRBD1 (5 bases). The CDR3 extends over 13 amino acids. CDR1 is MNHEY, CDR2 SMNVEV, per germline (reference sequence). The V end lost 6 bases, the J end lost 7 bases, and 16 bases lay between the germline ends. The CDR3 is CASRAGSRREQYF. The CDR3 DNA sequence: TGTGCCAGCAGAGCAGGGTCGAGGCGGGAGCAGTACTTC.

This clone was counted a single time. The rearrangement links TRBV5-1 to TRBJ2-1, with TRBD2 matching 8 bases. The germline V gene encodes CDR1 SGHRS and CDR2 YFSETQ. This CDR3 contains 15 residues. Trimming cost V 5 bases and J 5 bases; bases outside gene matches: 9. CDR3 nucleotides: TGCGCCAGCAGTCCAACGGGAGGGGGGCACAATGAGCAGTTCTTC. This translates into CASSPTGGGHNEQFF.

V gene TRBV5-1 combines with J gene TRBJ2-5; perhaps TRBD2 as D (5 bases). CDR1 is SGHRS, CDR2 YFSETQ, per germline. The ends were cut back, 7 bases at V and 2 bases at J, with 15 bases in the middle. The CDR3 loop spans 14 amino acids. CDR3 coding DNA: TGCGCCAGCGGGTCCACTCGGGGTCAAGAGACCCAGTACTTC. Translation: CASGSTRGQETQYF.

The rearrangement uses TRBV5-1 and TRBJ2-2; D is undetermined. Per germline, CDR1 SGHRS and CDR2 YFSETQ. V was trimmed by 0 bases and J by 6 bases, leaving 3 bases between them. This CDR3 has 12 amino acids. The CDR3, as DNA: TGCGCCAGCAGCTTGGCCTCCGGGGAGCTGTTTTTT. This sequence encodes CASSLASGELFF.